This TCR beta chain was retrieved from a study of blood T cell repertoires in COVID-19. Across the whole study: Spain, Italy and the United States supplied samples that represented acute and convalescent COVID-19. Sources were T cells, B-cell-depleted T cells, or PBMCs; the material itself was cDNA or gDNA.

CDR3 size: 16 residues. Germline loops: CDR1 MGHRA, CDR2 YSYEKL. V shed 2 bases and J shed 0 bases, with 11 bases lying between them. Original data processing: Reference gene primer amplification in the assay estimated nucleated cell counts. Generated by immunoSEQ multiplex PCR, the TCRdb table keeps only in-frame clones and is missing some. The D gene and trimming were derived from the DNA, and the V and J assignments and clone size from that table. The sample holds roughly 210,000 clones, 88% seen once. The TCR was taken from a man between 65 and 79 years old with acute or convalescent COVID-19. Sample: peripheral blood. The gene calls are TRBV4-1 and TRBJ2-1, with D possibly matching TRBD1 (5 bases). The CDR3, as DNA: TGCGCCAGCAGCCAATCTACAGGAAGCTCCTACAATGAGCAGTTCTTC. As protein: CASSQSTGSSYNEQFF.